These 26 T cell receptor beta chains share one sample of origin, sequenced in a study of T-cell memory formation after mild COVID-19. From the 5' RACE reads, TCRdb called clonotypes with MiXCR, one entry per CDR3 protein. The sample has about 430,000 distinct CDR3 sequences, roughly 18% seen once. The source material was PBMCs or a T cell subset sorted from them (not recorded which). These receptors were obtained from a man between 18 and 29 years old who had mild COVID-19 (a few samples of this study predate the infection). Cell type and time point are not known.

This clonotype was observed a few times. This rearrangement joins TRBV6-2 or TRBV6-3 to TRBJ2-1; 7 bases match TRBD1. This CDR3 region has 16 residues. The germline V gene encodes CDR1 MNHEY and CDR2 SVGEGT. V gave up 4 bases and J gave up 6 bases; unmatched junction bases: 12. The CDR3 nucleotides read TGTGCCAGCAGTTTCTTTGGAAGGGGGCTCGGCAATGAGCAGTTCTTC. It yields the protein CASSFFGRGLGNEQFF.

This clonotype has more than one count but fewer than ten. This sequence joins TRBV5-5 and TRBJ1-4, with D unclear. V was clipped by 4 bases and J by 7 bases, with 11 bases between them. This CDR3 region has 13 residues. Germline loops: CDR1 SGHKS, CDR2 YYEKEE (reference sequence). CDR3 DNA sequence: TGTGCCAGCAGCCGTACAGTCGGTGAAAAACTGTTTTTT. Amino acids: CASSRTVGEKLFF.

V and J are TRBV29-1 and TRBJ2-3, with D possibly matching TRBD1 (5 bases). The length of the CDR3 is 13 residues. The germline gives CDR1 SQVTM, CDR2 ANQGSEA. Trimming removed 7 bases at V and 2 bases at J, with 13 bases between. Written as DNA, the CDR3 is TGCAGCGCGGCAGGGCAGAACACAGATACGCAGTATTTT. Translating it yields CSAAGQNTDTQYF.

The gene calls are TRBV24-1 and TRBJ2-5; D uncertain. Germline lookup yields CDR1 KGHDR and CDR2 SFDVKD. There are 17 residues in the CDR3. Trimming cost V 1 base and J 2 bases, with 16 bases left between them. CDR3 bases: TGTGCCACCAGTGATTTCGGCGCGTCGATACTACAAGAGACCCAGTACTTC. As protein: CATSDFGASILQETQYF.

This sequence joins TRBV5-5 and TRBJ1-2, with 8 bases fitting TRBD1. With 4 bases clipped from V and 10 bases from J, the junction kept 9 bases outside the gene matches. The germline V gene encodes CDR1 SGHKS and CDR2 YYEKEE (reference sequence). CDR3 size: 13 residues. The CDR3 bases are TGTGCCAGCAGCACAGGGGGGACCGACGACTACACCTTC. Amino acid sequence: CASSTGGTDDYTF.

In its sample, this clonotype was seen a few times. The chain has TRBV6-9 and TRBJ2-4; 13 nucleotides agree with TRBD2. Germline CDR1 reads MNHGY; CDR2 reads SVAAGI. V shed 2 bases and J 1 base; nucleotides not matched to a gene: 11. The CDR3 loop spans 20 amino acids. As DNA, the CDR3 is TGTGCCAGCAGTTATGCGACTAGCGGGGGGCACTCAGATGCCAAAAACATTCAGTACTTC. This translates into CASSYATSGGHSDAKNIQYF.

This chain's CDR3 is CASSVVGGDETQYF. The CDR3 DNA is TGTGCCAGCAGCGTAGTAGGGGGCGATGAGACCCAGTACTTC. The V call is TRBV9, the J call TRBJ2-5; 7 positions agree with TRBD1. CDR1 SGDLS and CDR2 YYNGEE come from the germline V gene. This CDR3 has 14 amino acids. V dropped 0 bases and J dropped 5; count of bases not matched to a gene: 4.

CDR3 in DNA: TGTGCCACCAGCAGCCGAACAGGTGCTCGAAACACCATATATTTT. Protein: CATSSRTGARNTIYF. This sequence joins TRBV15 and TRBJ1-3; D perhaps matches TRBD1 (5 bases). This CDR3 comprises 15 residues. The germline V gene encodes CDR1 LNHNV and CDR2 YYDKDF (reference sequence). V lost 3 bases and J 5 bases, leaving 14 bases between the germline ends.

This clonotype was seen a few times. J is TRBJ1-3 and V is TRBV5-1; D is possibly TRBD1 (5 bases). V lost 4 bases, J lost 0 bases, and 14 bases lay in between. CDR1 is SGHRS and CDR2 is YFSETQ in the germline V gene. The CDR3 is 16 residues long. Here the CDR3 reads CASSPQGPISGNTIYF. Here the CDR3 DNA reads TGCGCCAGCAGCCCGCAGGGACCGATCTCTGGAAACACCATATATTTT.

The chain combines TRBV10-3 with TRBJ1-6, with D perhaps TRBD1 (5 bases). V lost 6 bases and J lost 5, with 11 bases in between. This CDR3 is built from 14 residues. Germline CDR1 and CDR2: ENHRY and SYGVKD. As DNA, the CDR3 is TGTGCCATCAGATCAGGGACGGATAATTCACCCCTCCACTTT. Translated, it gives CAIRSGTDNSPLHF.

This clonotype was seen a few times. The chain combines TRBV18 with TRBJ1-1; D ambiguous. CDR1 and CDR2 from the germline V gene are KGHSH and LQKENI. Trimming cost V 6 bases and J 5 bases, with 16 bases left between them. This CDR3 comprises 14 residues. The CDR3 loop is CASSSGRVWTEAFF. The CDR3 DNA reads as TGTGCCAGCTCGTCCGGTAGGGTGTGGACTGAAGCTTTCTTT.

The chain links TRBV7-9 to TRBJ1-1; TRBD1 matches 9 bases. The germline gives CDR1 SEHNR, CDR2 FQNEAQ (reference sequence). The CDR3 spans 13 residues. V was clipped by 7 bases and J by 6 bases; unmatched bases: 6. CDR3 DNA: TGTGCCAGCACCTCACAGGGGGCCCCTGAAGCTTTCTTT. Protein sequence: CASTSQGAPEAFF. The whole variable domain, filled in from reference TRBV7-9 and TRBJ1-1, reads DTGVSQNPRHKITKRGQNVTFRCDPISEHNRLYWYRQTLGQGPEFLTYFQNEAQLEKSRLLSDRFSAERPKGSFSTLEIQRTEQGDSAMYLCASTSQGAPEAFFGQGTRLTVV.

The V and J genes are TRBV20-1 and TRBJ1-3; D is unclear. The germline V gene has CDR1 DFQATT and CDR2 SNEGSKA (reference sequence). V lost 5 bases and J 6 bases, leaving 14 bases between the germline ends. This CDR3 is built from 13 residues. The DNA of the CDR3 is TGCAGTGCTGCCCTCAGGCCGACAAACACCATATATTTT. Protein sequence: CSAALRPTNTIYF.

Only a few counts were recorded for this clonotype. V is TRBV20-1 and J is TRBJ1-5, with D possibly being TRBD1 (5 bases). Germline CDR1 and CDR2: DFQATT and SNEGSKA (reference sequence). V shed 2 bases and J shed 3 bases, with 11 bases lying between them. The CDR3 is made up of 14 amino acids. The chain's CDR3 is CSARSGGANQPQHF. CDR3 coding DNA: TGCAGTGCTAGATCCGGGGGTGCCAATCAGCCCCAGCATTTT.

The chain uses TRBV20-1 and TRBJ2-3; D is ambiguous. Deletions cut 0 bases from V and 0 bases from J, with 13 bases between. Germline loops: CDR1 DFQATT, CDR2 SNEGSKA (reference sequence). This CDR3 has 16 amino acids. CDR3 coding DNA: TGCAGTGCTAGAGATGTCCTAGTGTATAGCACAGATACGCAGTATTTT. This codes for CSARDVLVYSTDTQYF.

This clonotype came up a few times. The chain carries TRBV7-2 and TRBJ2-1; D unclear. There are 13 residues in the CDR3. The germline gives CDR1 SGHTA, CDR2 FQGNSA. V lost 4 bases and J 0 bases, leaving 4 bases between the germline ends. Written as DNA, the CDR3 is TGTGCCAGCAGCTGGTCCTCCTACAATGAGCAGTTCTTC. Its protein product is CASSWSSYNEQFF.

This clonotype appeared many times. The chain has TRBV20-1 and TRBJ1-2, with D tentatively TRBD1 (5 bases). The CDR3 is made up of 11 amino acids. V was shortened by 3 bases and J by 7 bases, with 9 bases between the two germline ends. The germline V gene has CDR1 DFQATT and CDR2 SNEGSKA (reference sequence). CDR3 nucleotides: TGCAGTGCTAGGCGGGGCTTTGGCTACACCTTC. Protein product: CSARRGFGYTF.

The chain carries TRBV27 and TRBJ2-7, with 9 bases matching TRBD2. J was trimmed by 6 bases and V by 0 bases; bases with no gene match: 3. CDR1 MNHEY and CDR2 SMNVEV come from the germline V gene (reference sequence). CDR3 length equals 14 residues. CDR3 loop: CASSLSGTSSEQYF. The CDR3 coding sequence is TGTGCCAGCAGTTTATCCGGGACTAGCTCCGAGCAGTACTTC.

Here the CDR3 reads CASSPAPGQAYEQYF. The CDR3 DNA reads as TGTGCCAGCTCACCAGCTCCAGGGCAAGCCTACGAGCAGTACTTC. The chain recombines TRBV18 with TRBJ2-7, with a weak D call TRBD1 (5 bases). The germline V and J ends were trimmed by 2 bases and 2 bases, with 13 bases remaining between them. Germline V gene sequence: CDR1 KGHSH, CDR2 LQKENI. The length of the CDR3 is 15 residues.

The rearrangement joins TRBV2 to TRBJ1-2; 9 bases fit TRBD1. CDR1 is SNHLY, CDR2 FYNNEI, per germline. V lost 1 base, J lost 4 bases, and 4 bases stayed unmatched. The CDR3 is 15 residues long. CDR3 sequence reads: CASSEGPGQGYGYTF. The CDR3 DNA reads TGTGCCAGCAGTGAAGGCCCGGGACAGGGCTATGGCTACACCTTC.

This clonotype was observed a handful of times. The V gene is TRBV5-1, the J gene TRBJ2-2, with D possibly being TRBD2 (6 bases). This CDR3 has 15 amino acids. Germline CDR1 reads SGHRS; CDR2 reads YFSETQ. Between the trimmed V and J ends, which lost 1 base and 4 bases, there was a span of 11 bases. CDR3 bases: TGCGCCAGCAGCTTGCCTAGCGTTGGCACCGGGGAGCTGTTTTTT. This translates into CASSLPSVGTGELFF.

This sequence joins TRBV4-1 and TRBJ2-1; 7 bases map to TRBD2. J lost 4 bases, V lost 3 bases, and 6 bases had no gene match. This CDR3 comprises 15 residues. CDR1 is MGHRA, CDR2 YSYEKL, per germline. For the CDR3, the DNA is TGCGCCAGCAGCCATGCTGGGGGGGGGTACAATGAGCAGTTCTTC. Its protein product is CASSHAGGGYNEQFF.

This chain connects TRBV18 to TRBJ2-3, with D perhaps assigned TRBD1 or TRBD2 (7 bases each). Per germline, CDR1 KGHSH and CDR2 LQKENI. V was cut by 8 bases and J by 6 bases, with 21 bases left in between. The CDR3 is 15 residues long. The CDR3 nucleotides are TGTGCCAGCCAGGGGGGGACTTACCCCCCGGATACGCAGTATTTT. As protein: CASQGGTYPPDTQYF.

This clonotype was counted ten times or more. The chain joins TRBV7-3 to TRBJ2-1, with unresolved D. CDR3 length: 13 residues. V was cut by 4 bases and J by 6 bases, with 10 bases left in between. Germline V gene data show CDR1 as SGHTA and CDR2 as FQGTGA. Here the CDR3 DNA reads TGTGCCAGCAGCTCAAAAGGCTCCAATGAGCAGTTCTTC. Protein product: CASSSKGSNEQFF.

CDR3: CSVEGDSGGYTF. The DNA of the CDR3 is TGCAGCGTTGAAGGGGACAGTGGAGGCTACACCTTC. The V call is TRBV29-1, the J call TRBJ1-2, with 7 bases lining up with TRBD1. The CDR3 runs 12 residues. J lost 8 bases, V lost 1 base, and 4 bases had no gene match. Germline CDR1 is SQVTM and CDR2 is ANQGSEA.

In DNA, the CDR3 is TGTGCCAGTAAGGCGGGCGGGGGGCAACGCAATCAGCCCCAGCATTTT. It encodes CASKAGGGQRNQPQHF. The genes are TRBV19 and TRBJ1-5; D is perhaps TRBD1 (6 bases). CDR1 LNHDA and CDR2 SQIVND come from the germline V gene (reference sequence). Trimming took 7 bases from V and 2 from J, leaving 18 bases between them. CDR3 size: 16 residues.